This TCR beta chain is from a study of cytomegalovirus exposure and HLA in healthy donors. Overall study context: Among the 398 donors who were genotyped, approximately 76% fell in the genetic ancestry cluster that is associated with self-reported Caucasian donors. Study-level findings and limits: The investigators catalogued 150 or so TCR beta chains as cytomegalovirus-associated. For most TCR sequences rarity was the rule, although some public TCRs occurred in many donors.

Of note for this clone: Its antigen is currently unknown.

The V segment lost 5 bases and the J segment 4 bases; nucleotides outside the gene matches: 5. This CDR3 region has 15 residues. Germline assignment: CDR1 LGHNT and CDR2 FRNRAP. 13 Jbeta primers and 60 Vbeta primers were used for the PCR. Generated by immunoSEQ multiplex PCR, the TCRdb table keeps only in-frame clones and is missing some. Here the sample spans roughly 160,000 clones, about 80% being singletons. The sequencing sample was made of PBMCs. V is TRBV12-5 and J is TRBJ2-1; 10 bases fit TRBD1. This sequence was found in a man aged 30 to 39 in good health and CMV-seronegative. The CDR3 here is CASGPGQGVYNEQFF. CDR3 coding DNA: TGTGCTAGTGGTCCCGGACAGGGGGTTTACAATGAGCAGTTCTTC. The complete variable domain, with remaining parts taken from reference TRBV12-5 and TRBJ2-1, reads DARVTQTPRHKVTEMGQEVTMRCQPILGHNTVFWYRQTMMQGLELLAYFRNRAPLDDSGMPKDRFSAEMPDATLATLKIQPSEPRDSAVYFCASGPGQGVYNEQFFGPGTRLTVL.